This T cell receptor beta chain is from a study of Graves' ophthalmopathy and Graves' hyperthyroidism. Germline CDR1 reads SNHLY; CDR2 reads FYNNEI. This CDR3 has 15 residues. The J segment lost 3 bases and the V segment lost 5 bases, leaving 5 bases of the junction unmatched. As the template, RNA transcripts were used to amplify TCR beta CDR3 regions. HTBI-primed RT-PCR formed the first round, and a multiplex PCR formed the second. TCRdb reanalysed the multiplex PCR reads using MiXCR and keeps one entry per CDR3 protein. The data contain about 15,000 distinct CDR3 sequences, roughly 50% of them singletons.

The chain carries TRBV2 and TRBJ1-4; 8 positions match TRBD1. The clonotype was recovered from a woman under 40 with Graves' ophthalmopathy. The sample comprised peripheral blood. The CDR3 DNA reads TGTGCCAGCAGTTCGACAGGGGTCTCTAATGAAAAACTGTTTTTT. Protein: CASSSTGVSNEKLFF.